A single sample is the source of the 30 T cell receptor beta chains below, sequenced in a study of beta chain features in type 1 diabetes. Of the isolated RNA, all was reverse transcribed, and so the sequenced material was expressed TCRB transcripts. The repertoire was sequenced with immunoSEQ multiplex PCR; TCRdb's copy has only in-frame clones and lacks some. The table has 130,000 to 150,000 clones, just over 9% seen once. Material for sequencing was central memory CD4+ T cells from blood. Source of these receptors: a man aged 18 to 29 in good health.

This clone was counted many times. The chain carries TRBV7-9 and TRBJ2-4; 8 bases are a match to TRBD1. CDR3 length: 14 amino acids. The junction had 4 bases not matched to a gene; V was cut back by 5 bases and J by 4 bases. Germline V gene lookup returns CDR1 SEHNR and CDR2 FQNEAQ (reference sequence). CDR3 coding DNA: TGTGCCAGCAGCACGGGACAGGAGAAAAACATTCAGTACTTC. Protein product: CASSTGQEKNIQYF.

The gene calls are TRBV18 and TRBJ1-3, with 10 bases aligning to TRBD1. V lost 5 bases and J lost 4; bases outside the gene matches: 8. The CDR3 loop spans 16 amino acids. Germline values: CDR1 KGHSH, CDR2 LQKENI. CDR3 coding DNA: TGTGCCAGCTCATTATCGACAGGGGGCACCGGAAACACCATATATTTT. Encoded protein: CASSLSTGGTGNTIYF.

This clone was seen a handful of times. This rearrangement joins TRBV18 to TRBJ1-2; D gene uncertain. V lost 2 bases and J lost 8, with 9 bases in between. The CDR3 consists of 12 residues. Per germline, CDR1 KGHSH and CDR2 LQKENI. Here the CDR3 reads CASSPEAGGYTF. In DNA form, the CDR3 reads TGTGCCAGCTCACCAGAGGCTGGAGGCTACACCTTC. Looking up the rest from reference TRBV18 and TRBJ1-2 gives the full variable domain: NAGVMQNPRHLVRRRGQEARLRCSPMKGHSHVYWYRQLPEEGLKFMVYLQKENIIDESGMPKERFSAEFPKEGPSILRIQQVVRGDSAAYFCASSPEAGGYTFGSGTRLTVV.

This clone was seen repeatedly, ten times or more. The chain has TRBV7-9 and TRBJ2-7, with 9 bases lining up with TRBD1. The CDR3 has 13 amino acids. Germline-derived CDR1 and CDR2 are SEHNR and FQNEAQ (reference sequence). V was pared by 6 bases and J by 6 bases, with 6 bases of the junction left unmatched. The CDR3 sequence: CASSRDREAEQYF. The CDR3 nucleotides read TGTGCCAGCAGTCGGGACAGGGAGGCCGAGCAGTACTTC.

This clone was seen more than once but under ten times. The chain couples TRBV7-8 to TRBJ2-1; D may be TRBD2 (7 bases). Germline V gene lookup returns CDR1 SGHVS and CDR2 FQNEAQ. V lost 5 bases and J lost 9, with 14 bases in between. The CDR3 runs 13 residues. The CDR3 region is CASSIAGASEQFF. Written as DNA, the CDR3 is TGTGCCAGCAGCATCGCGGGGGCCAGTGAGCAGTTCTTC.

This clone has only a few counts. The chain has TRBV2 and TRBJ1-6; tentative D call: TRBD1 (6 bases). The germline V gene encodes CDR1 SNHLY and CDR2 FYNNEI. This CDR3 is 15 amino acids long. The ends were cut back, 5 bases at V and 5 bases at J, with 13 bases in the middle. DNA for the CDR3: TGTGCCAGCAGTTTAGGGGACACCCATAATTCACCCCTCCACTTT. This codes for CASSLGDTHNSPLHF.

The sample holds a few counts of this clone. V usage is TRBV7-9 and J usage is TRBJ1-4; D is possibly TRBD1 (6 bases). The germline V gene has CDR1 SEHNR and CDR2 FQNEAQ (reference sequence). V dropped 6 bases and J dropped 4 bases, with 15 bases sitting between them. This CDR3 has 15 amino acids. CDR3 bases: TGTGCCAGCAGTCGCCTCGACAGGAATAATGAAAAACTGTTTTTT. It translates to CASSRLDRNNEKLFF.

CDR3 DNA sequence: TGTGCCAGCAGCCCGACAGGGTTGGAGACCCAGTACTTC. It yields the protein CASSPTGLETQYF. The rearrangement links TRBV7-8 to TRBJ2-5; 7 bases match TRBD1. CDR3 length equals 13 residues. Losses at the gene ends were 5 bases for V and 5 bases for J; bases not matched to a gene: 5. The germline gives CDR1 SGHVS, CDR2 FQNEAQ.

This clone showed up just a few times. The V and J genes are TRBV12-5 and TRBJ2-3, with a tentative D call TRBD2 (5 bases). From germline, CDR1 is LGHNT and CDR2 FRNRAP. Trimming cost V 6 bases and J 2 bases, with 12 bases left between them. The CDR3 is 14 residues long. The CDR3 DNA reads TGTGCTAGTGGCCCCTCGGGGTCCACAGATACGCAGTATTTT. Encoded protein: CASGPSGSTDTQYF.

A few counts support this clone. The chain uses TRBV7-2 and TRBJ2-3; 7 nucleotides align to TRBD1. Per the germline V gene, CDR1 is SGHTA and CDR2 is FQGNSA. CDR3 length: 15 residues. V gave up 1 base and J gave up 2 bases; unmatched junction bases: 3. The CDR3 bases are TGTGCCAGCAGCTTAGAGGGACAGAACACAGATACGCAGTATTTT. Protein: CASSLEGQNTDTQYF.

V is TRBV7-3 and J is TRBJ2-7; TRBD1 aligns across 10 bases. Trimming cost V 2 bases and J 2 bases; bases outside gene matches: 3. CDR3 size: 15 residues. Germline CDR1 is SGHTA and CDR2 is FQGTGA. This CDR3 reads CASSLLGQGPYEQYF. DNA of the CDR3: TGTGCCAGCAGCTTACTGGGACAGGGGCCCTACGAGCAGTACTTC.

The CDR3 sequence is CASSPRTGVGNTIYF. The CDR3 DNA is TGTGCCAGCAGCCCTCGGACAGGCGTTGGAAACACCATATATTTT. The V and J genes are TRBV7-9 and TRBJ1-3, with 7 nucleotides matching TRBD1. J gave up 3 bases and V 5 bases, and 7 bases lay outside the gene matches. This CDR3 contains 15 residues. Germline CDR1 reads SEHNR; CDR2 reads FQNEAQ (reference sequence).

The V gene is TRBV20-1, the J gene TRBJ2-7; possibly TRBD1 for D (6 bases). The CDR3 runs 11 residues. V lost 7 bases and J lost 5, with 12 bases in between. The germline V gene has CDR1 DFQATT and CDR2 SNEGSKA (reference sequence). The CDR3: CSVTGFNEQYF. In DNA form, the CDR3 reads TGCAGTGTTACAGGGTTCAACGAGCAGTACTTC.

The table lists this clone with a few counts. The V call is TRBV18, the J call TRBJ1-1; D gene ambiguous. The V gene's germline CDR1 is KGHSH and CDR2 LQKENI. The V end was cut by 1 base, the J end by 5 bases, with 11 bases between. The CDR3 has 14 amino acids. CDR3: CASSPLSSGTEAFF. In nucleotides, the CDR3 is TGTGCCAGCTCACCACTCTCTTCAGGAACTGAAGCTTTCTTT.

The rearrangement uses TRBV7-6 and TRBJ2-3; 8 positions agree with TRBD2. This CDR3 is 16 amino acids long. Germline lookup yields CDR1 SGHVS and CDR2 FNYEAQ. Losses at the gene ends were 5 bases for V and 2 bases for J; bases not matched to a gene: 9. CDR3 sequence: CASSPKAGANTDTQYF. CDR3 DNA sequence: TGTGCCAGCAGCCCGAAAGCGGGGGCCAACACAGATACGCAGTATTTT.

The V call is TRBV2, the J call TRBJ1-6; 7 bases map to TRBD1. This CDR3 contains 14 residues. Trimming cost V 7 bases and J 7 bases; bases outside gene matches: 7. Germline CDR1 is SNHLY and CDR2 is FYNNEI. As DNA, the CDR3 is TGTGCCAGCACCCAAGAGACAGGGAATTCACCCCTCCACTTT. Its protein product is CASTQETGNSPLHF.

The chain joins TRBV18 to TRBJ2-7, with TRBD1 as a possible D gene (5 bases). Trimming removed 2 bases from V and 7 bases from J, with 18 bases in between. This CDR3 is built from 15 residues. Germline V gives CDR1 KGHSH, CDR2 LQKENI. The CDR3 region is CASSPNIDGAREQYF. The CDR3 region has the DNA TGTGCCAGCTCACCAAATATTGATGGGGCGAGGGAGCAGTACTTC.

This chain connects TRBV6-6 to TRBJ2-1; possibly TRBD2 for D (5 bases). CDR1 is MNHNY, CDR2 SVGAGI, per germline (reference sequence). The CDR3 is 14 residues long. The V and J ends lost 6 bases and 3 bases respectively, with 12 bases between them. In nucleotides, the CDR3 is TGTGCCAGCAGGGAGGTAGGGCTCTACAATGAGCAGTTCTTC. Its translation: CASREVGLYNEQFF.

A few counts support this clone. This rearrangement joins TRBV18 to TRBJ2-3, with 10 nucleotides matching TRBD1. The CDR3 is 19 amino acids. The junction had 16 bases not matched to a gene; V was cut back by 1 base and J by 6 bases. Looked up from germline, CDR1 is KGHSH and CDR2 is LQKENI. The CDR3 region is CASSPRGIGTGAPPDTQYF. The CDR3, as DNA: TGTGCCAGCTCACCACGGGGGATCGGGACAGGGGCGCCTCCGGATACGCAGTATTTT.

This clone was observed a handful of times. The chain joins TRBV28 to TRBJ1-2; the D gene is possibly TRBD1 (5 bases). The CDR3 is 14 residues long. Between the trimmed V and J ends, which lost 6 bases and 4 bases, there was a span of 15 bases. The germline V gene encodes CDR1 MDHEN and CDR2 SYDVKM. The CDR3 nucleotides read TGTGCCAGCAGCCCCGTGGGGCTTAGCTATGGCTACACCTTC. Translation: CASSPVGLSYGYTF.

The gene calls are TRBV18 and TRBJ1-5; 8 nucleotides match TRBD1. The CDR3 is 14 residues long. Trimming at V came to 6 bases and at J to 6 bases, leaving 7 bases not matched to a gene. The germline gives CDR1 KGHSH, CDR2 LQKENI. Here the CDR3 DNA reads TGTGCCAGCTCGCCTGACAGGGGCGGTCAGCCCCAGCATTTT. The encoded protein is CASSPDRGGQPQHF.

This chain links TRBV30 with TRBJ1-1; D is unresolved. CDR1 GTSNPN and CDR2 SVGIG come from the germline V gene (reference sequence). Trimming shortened V by 5 bases and J by 1 base, and 8 bases separated the two germline ends. The CDR3 runs to 12 residues. The CDR3 nucleotides are TGTGCCTGGTCAGGTACGAACACTGAAGCTTTCTTT. It translates to CAWSGTNTEAFF.

The V and J genes are TRBV9 and TRBJ2-6, with D perhaps TRBD1 (5 bases). CDR3 size: 15 residues. V was cut by 0 bases and J by 3 bases, with 7 bases left in between. Germline V gene data show CDR1 as SGDLS and CDR2 as YYNGEE. CDR3 bases: TGTGCCAGCAGCGTAGGGGGCAGTGGGGCCAACGTCCTGACTTTC. Translating it yields CASSVGGSGANVLTF.

This clone was observed a few times. This chain uses TRBV10-3 with TRBJ1-6; no firm D call. Germline assignment: CDR1 ENHRY and CDR2 SYGVKD. The CDR3 contains 12 residues. Trimming stripped 4 bases from V and 6 bases from J, with 4 bases between. Written as DNA, the CDR3 is TGTGCCATCAGTGGAGGTAATTCACCCCTCCACTTT. Its protein product is CAISGGNSPLHF.

This clone was detected a few times. J is TRBJ2-3 and V is TRBV5-4; D might be TRBD2 (6 bases). V shed 4 bases and J shed 0 bases, with 15 bases lying between them. The CDR3 spans 16 residues. CDR1 is SGHNT and CDR2 is YYREEE in the germline V gene (reference sequence). The CDR3 DNA reads TGTGCCAGCAGCCAAGATACGGGGGAAAGCACAGATACGCAGTATTTT. It specifies CASSQDTGESTDTQYF.

This clone came up a few times. The chain couples TRBV7-2 to TRBJ1-3, with D perhaps TRBD1 (6 bases). The CDR3 is made up of 14 amino acids. Germline CDR1 reads SGHTA; CDR2 reads FQGNSA. The V end was cut by 7 bases, the J end by 7 bases, with 17 bases between. CDR3 coding DNA: TGTGCCAGCACGGGGGGGACATTGGGGAACACCATATATTTT. The encoded protein is CASTGGTLGNTIYF.

The genes are TRBV25-1 and TRBJ1-4; TRBD1 agrees at 8 bases. The V and J ends lost 5 bases and 5 bases, in that order; junction bases with no gene match: 10. The CDR3 has 16 amino acids. Germline V gene sequence: CDR1 MGHDK, CDR2 SYGVNS. DNA of the CDR3: TGTGCCAGCAGTACGCACCCTGGACAGGGCAATGAAAAACTGTTTTTT. Its translation is CASSTHPGQGNEKLFF.

This clone has a count of ten or more. The gene calls are TRBV29-1 and TRBJ1-6; D call uncertain. CDR3 size: 13 residues. The germline V gene encodes CDR1 SQVTM and CDR2 ANQGSEA. Trimming removed 4 bases at V and 9 bases at J, with 13 bases between. The CDR3, as DNA: TGCAGCGTTGGGGAGAACATGGGTTCACCCCTCCACTTT. Protein product: CSVGENMGSPLHF. Combining the CDR3 with reference TRBV29-1 and TRBJ1-6 gives the whole variable domain SAVISQKPSRDICQRGTSLTIQCQVDSQVTMMFWYRQQPGQSLTLIATANQGSEATYESGFVIDKFPISRPNLTFSTLTVSNMSPEDSSIYLCSVGENMGSPLHFGNGTRLTVT.

This clone was detected only a few times. The J gene is TRBJ2-5, the V gene TRBV7-3; TRBD2 aligns across 12 bases. CDR1 and CDR2 (germline): SGHTA, FQGTGA. CDR3 length: 16 residues. The V segment lost 0 bases and the J segment 1 base; nucleotides outside the gene matches: 0. CDR3 sequence reads: CASSLTGLAGQETQYF. The DNA of the CDR3 is TGTGCCAGCAGCTTAACGGGACTAGCGGGCCAAGAGACCCAGTACTTC. Together with reference TRBV7-3 and TRBJ2-5, the CDR3 gives the full variable domain: GAGVSQTPSNKVTEKGKYVELRCDPISGHTALYWYRQSLGQGPEFLIYFQGTGAADDSGLPNDRFFAVRPEGSVSTLKIQRTERGDSAVYLCASSLTGLAGQETQYFGPGTRLLVL.

This chain links TRBV11-2 with TRBJ2-3; 8 positions agree with TRBD1. From germline, CDR1 is SGHAT and CDR2 FQNNGV. This CDR3 has 15 amino acids. V shed 1 base and J 3 bases; nucleotides not matched to a gene: 3. The CDR3: CASSLGGQATDTQYF. The CDR3 DNA follows: TGTGCCAGCAGCTTAGGGGGACAGGCTACAGATACGCAGTATTTT.